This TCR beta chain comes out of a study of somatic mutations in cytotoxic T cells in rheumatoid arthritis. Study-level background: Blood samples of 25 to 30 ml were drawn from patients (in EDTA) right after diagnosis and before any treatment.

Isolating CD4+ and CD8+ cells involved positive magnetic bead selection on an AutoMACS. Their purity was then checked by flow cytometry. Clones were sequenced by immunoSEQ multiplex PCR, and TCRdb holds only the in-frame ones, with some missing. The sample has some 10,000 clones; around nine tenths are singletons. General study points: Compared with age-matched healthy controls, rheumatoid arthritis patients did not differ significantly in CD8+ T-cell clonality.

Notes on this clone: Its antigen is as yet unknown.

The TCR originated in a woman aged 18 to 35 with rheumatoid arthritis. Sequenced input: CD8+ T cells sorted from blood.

This CDR3 is CASSQEGARETQYF. CDR3 in DNA: TGCGCCAGCAGCCAAGAGGGGGCCCGTGAGACCCAGTACTTC. V usage is TRBV4-1 and J usage is TRBJ2-5, with D perhaps TRBD1 (6 bases). This CDR3 contains 14 residues. Germline V gene sequence: CDR1 MGHRA, CDR2 YSYEKL. V was shortened by 0 bases and J by 5 bases, with 10 bases between the two germline ends.